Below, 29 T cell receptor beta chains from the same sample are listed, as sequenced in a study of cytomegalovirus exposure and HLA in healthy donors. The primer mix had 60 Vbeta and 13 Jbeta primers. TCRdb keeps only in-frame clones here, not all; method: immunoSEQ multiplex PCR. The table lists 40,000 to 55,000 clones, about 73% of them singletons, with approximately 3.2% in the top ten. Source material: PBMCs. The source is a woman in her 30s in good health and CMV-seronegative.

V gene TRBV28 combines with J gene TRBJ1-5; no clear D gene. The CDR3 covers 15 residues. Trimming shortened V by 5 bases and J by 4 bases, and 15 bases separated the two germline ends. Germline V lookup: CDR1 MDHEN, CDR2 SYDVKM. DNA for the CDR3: TGTGCCAGCAGTCCCCCATCCGGTGCAAATCAGCCCCAGCATTTT. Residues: CASSPPSGANQPQHF.

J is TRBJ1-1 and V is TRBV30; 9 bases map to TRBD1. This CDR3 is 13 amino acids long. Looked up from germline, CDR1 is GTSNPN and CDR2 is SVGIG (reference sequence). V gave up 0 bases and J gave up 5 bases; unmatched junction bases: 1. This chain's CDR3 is CAWSVTGGTEAFF. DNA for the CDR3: TGTGCCTGGAGTGTGACAGGGGGGACTGAAGCTTTCTTT.

Here the CDR3 reads CASSYSWNSYEQYF. In DNA form, the CDR3 reads TGTGCCAGCAGTTACTCGTGGAACAGTTACGAGCAGTACTTC. The genes are TRBV6-5 and TRBJ2-7; D unclear. V shed 0 bases and J shed 4 bases, with 10 bases lying between them. The CDR3 length is 14 residues. CDR1 and CDR2 (germline): MNHEY, SVGAGI.

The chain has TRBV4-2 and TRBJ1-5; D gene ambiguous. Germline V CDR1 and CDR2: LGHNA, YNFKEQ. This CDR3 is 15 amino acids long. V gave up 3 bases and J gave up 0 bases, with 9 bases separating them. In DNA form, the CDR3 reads TGTGCCAGCAGCCACGGGGAGGATAGCAATCAGCCCCAGCATTTT. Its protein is CASSHGEDSNQPQHF.

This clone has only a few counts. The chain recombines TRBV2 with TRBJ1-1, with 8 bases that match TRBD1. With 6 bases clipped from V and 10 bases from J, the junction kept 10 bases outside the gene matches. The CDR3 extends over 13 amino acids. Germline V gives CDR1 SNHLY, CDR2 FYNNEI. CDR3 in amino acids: CASRTTGGQGAFF. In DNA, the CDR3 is TGTGCCAGCAGAACCACAGGGGGGCAAGGAGCTTTCTTT.

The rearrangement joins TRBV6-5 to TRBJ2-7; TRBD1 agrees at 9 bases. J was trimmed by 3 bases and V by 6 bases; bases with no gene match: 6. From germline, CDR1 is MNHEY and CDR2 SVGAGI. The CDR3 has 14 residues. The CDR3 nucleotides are TGTGCCAGCAGCCGGACAGGGGCCTTCTACGAGCAGTACTTC. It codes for CASSRTGAFYEQYF.

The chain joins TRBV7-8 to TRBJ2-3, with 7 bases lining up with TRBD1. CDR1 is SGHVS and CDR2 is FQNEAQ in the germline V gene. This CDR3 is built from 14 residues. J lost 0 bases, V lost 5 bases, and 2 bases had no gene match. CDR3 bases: TGTGCCAGCAGCCCACAGGGGAGCACAGATACGCAGTATTTT. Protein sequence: CASSPQGSTDTQYF.

The CDR3 region is CASSFGQYYEQYF. CDR3 DNA: TGTGCCAGCAGTTTCGGACAGTACTACGAGCAGTACTTC. The chain links TRBV27 to TRBJ2-7, with D maybe TRBD1 (6 bases). The V gene's germline CDR1 is MNHEY and CDR2 SMNVEV (reference sequence). The V end lost 3 bases, the J end lost 3 bases, and 9 bases lay between the germline ends. The CDR3 totals 13 residues.

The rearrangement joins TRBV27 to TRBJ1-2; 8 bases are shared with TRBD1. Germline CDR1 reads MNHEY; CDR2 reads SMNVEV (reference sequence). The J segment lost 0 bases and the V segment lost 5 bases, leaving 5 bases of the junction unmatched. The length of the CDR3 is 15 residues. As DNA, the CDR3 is TGTGCCAGCAGTCCCCGACAGGGGACTAACTATGGCTACACCTTC. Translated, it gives CASSPRQGTNYGYTF.

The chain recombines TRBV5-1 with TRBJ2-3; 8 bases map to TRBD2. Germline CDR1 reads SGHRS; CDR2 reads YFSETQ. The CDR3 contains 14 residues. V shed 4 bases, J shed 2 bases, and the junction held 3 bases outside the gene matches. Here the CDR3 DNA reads TGCGCCAGCAGCACGACTAGCGACACAGATACGCAGTATTTT. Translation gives CASSTTSDTDTQYF.

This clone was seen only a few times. The CDR3 loop is CASSPQGSNEQFF. In DNA, the CDR3 is TGTGCCAGCAGCCCACAGGGAAGCAATGAGCAGTTCTTC. The chain uses TRBV6-5 and TRBJ2-1, with D maybe TRBD1 (6 bases). With 6 bases removed from V and 6 bases from J, the gap between germline ends came to 12 bases. Looked up from germline, CDR1 is MNHEY and CDR2 is SVGAGI. CDR3 length: 13 residues.

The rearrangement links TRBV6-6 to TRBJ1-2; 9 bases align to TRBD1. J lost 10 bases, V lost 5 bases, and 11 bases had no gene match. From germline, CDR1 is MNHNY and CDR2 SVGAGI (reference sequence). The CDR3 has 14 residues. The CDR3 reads CASSHRDRVLAYTF. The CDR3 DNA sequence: TGTGCCAGCAGTCACCGGGACAGGGTCTTGGCCTACACCTTC.

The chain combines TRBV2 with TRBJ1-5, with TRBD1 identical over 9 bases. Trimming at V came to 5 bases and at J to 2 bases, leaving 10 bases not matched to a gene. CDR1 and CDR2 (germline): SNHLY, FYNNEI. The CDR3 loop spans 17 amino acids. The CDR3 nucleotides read TGTGCCAGCAGTTCTACAGGGGGCTGGTATCGCAATCAGCCCCAGCATTTT. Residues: CASSSTGGWYRNQPQHF.

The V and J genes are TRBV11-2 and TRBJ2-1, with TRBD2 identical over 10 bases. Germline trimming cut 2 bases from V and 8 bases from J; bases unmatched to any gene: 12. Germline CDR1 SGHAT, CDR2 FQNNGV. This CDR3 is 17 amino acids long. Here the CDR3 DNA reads TGTGCCAGCAGCTTAATAGGTAGCGGGAGGTCGGTAGATGAGCAGTTCTTC. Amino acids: CASSLIGSGRSVDEQFF. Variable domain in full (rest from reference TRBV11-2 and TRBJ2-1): EAGVAQSPRYKIIEKRQSVAFWCNPISGHATLYWYQQILGQGPKLLIQFQNNGVVDDSQLPKDRFSAERLKGVDSTLKIQPAKLEDSAVYLCASSLIGSGRSVDEQFFGPGTRLTVL.

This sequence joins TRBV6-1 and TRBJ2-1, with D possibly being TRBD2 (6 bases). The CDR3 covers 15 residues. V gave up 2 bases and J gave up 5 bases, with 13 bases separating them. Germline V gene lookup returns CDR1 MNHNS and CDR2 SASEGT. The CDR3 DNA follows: TGTGCCAGCAGTGAACGGGGGAGTTCTCACAATGAGCAGTTCTTC. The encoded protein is CASSERGSSHNEQFF.

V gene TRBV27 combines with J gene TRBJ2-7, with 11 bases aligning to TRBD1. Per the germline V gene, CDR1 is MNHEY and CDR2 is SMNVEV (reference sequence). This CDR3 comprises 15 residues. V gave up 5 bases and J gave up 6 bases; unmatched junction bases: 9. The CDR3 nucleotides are TGTGCCAGCAGTCCCCGGACAGGGGGCAACTCCGAGCAGTACTTC. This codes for CASSPRTGGNSEQYF.

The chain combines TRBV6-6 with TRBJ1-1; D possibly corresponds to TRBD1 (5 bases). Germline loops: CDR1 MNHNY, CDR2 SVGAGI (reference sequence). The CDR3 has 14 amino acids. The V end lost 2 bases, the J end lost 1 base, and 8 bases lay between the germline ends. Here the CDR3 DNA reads TGTGCCAGCAGTTACGTGGGGGGGAACACTGAAGCTTTCTTT. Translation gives CASSYVGGNTEAFF.

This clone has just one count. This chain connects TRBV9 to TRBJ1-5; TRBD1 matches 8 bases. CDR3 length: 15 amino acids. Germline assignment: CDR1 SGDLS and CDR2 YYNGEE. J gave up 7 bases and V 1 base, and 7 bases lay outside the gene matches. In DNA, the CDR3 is TGTGCCAGCAGCGTATCGGGACAGGACGGCCAGCCCCAGCATTTT. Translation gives CASSVSGQDGQPQHF.

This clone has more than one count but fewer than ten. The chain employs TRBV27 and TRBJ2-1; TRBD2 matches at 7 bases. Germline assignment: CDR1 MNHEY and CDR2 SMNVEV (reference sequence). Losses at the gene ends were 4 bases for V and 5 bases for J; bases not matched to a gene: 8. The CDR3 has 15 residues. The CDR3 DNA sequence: TGTGCCAGCAGTTGGGGCGGGGGTGGGAACAATGAGCAGTTCTTC. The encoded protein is CASSWGGGGNNEQFF.

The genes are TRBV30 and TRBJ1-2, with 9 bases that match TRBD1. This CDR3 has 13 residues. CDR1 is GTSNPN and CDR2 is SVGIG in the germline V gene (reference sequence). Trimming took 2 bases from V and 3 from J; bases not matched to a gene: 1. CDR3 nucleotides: TGTGCCTGGAGTCGGACAGGGGACTATGGCTACACCTTC. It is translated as CAWSRTGDYGYTF.

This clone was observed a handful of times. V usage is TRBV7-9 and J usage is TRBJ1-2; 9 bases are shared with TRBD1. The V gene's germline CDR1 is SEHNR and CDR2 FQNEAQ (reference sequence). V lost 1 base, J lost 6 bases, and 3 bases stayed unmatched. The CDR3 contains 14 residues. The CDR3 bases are TGTGCCAGCAGCTTAGAAGGGACAGGGAATGGCTACACCTTC. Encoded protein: CASSLEGTGNGYTF.

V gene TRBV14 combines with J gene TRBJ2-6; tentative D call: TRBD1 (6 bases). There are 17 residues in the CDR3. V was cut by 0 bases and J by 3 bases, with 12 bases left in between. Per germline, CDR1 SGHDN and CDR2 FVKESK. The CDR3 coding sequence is TGTGCCAGCAGCCAAGAGAGGGGGTGGATTGGGGCCAACGTCCTGACTTTC. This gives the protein CASSQERGWIGANVLTF.

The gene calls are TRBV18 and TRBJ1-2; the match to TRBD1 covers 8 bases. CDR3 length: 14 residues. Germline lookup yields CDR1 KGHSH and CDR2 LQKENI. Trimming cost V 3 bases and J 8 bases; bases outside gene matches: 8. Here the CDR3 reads CASSPGQGAEGYTF. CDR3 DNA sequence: TGTGCCAGCTCACCTGGGCAGGGGGCAGAAGGCTACACCTTC.

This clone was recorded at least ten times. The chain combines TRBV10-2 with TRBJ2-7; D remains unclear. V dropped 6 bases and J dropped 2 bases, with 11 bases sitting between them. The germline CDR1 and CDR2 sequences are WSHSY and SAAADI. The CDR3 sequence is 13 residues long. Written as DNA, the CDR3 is TGCGCCAGCAGAAACCTAACCACCTACGAGCAGTACTTC. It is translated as CASRNLTTYEQYF.

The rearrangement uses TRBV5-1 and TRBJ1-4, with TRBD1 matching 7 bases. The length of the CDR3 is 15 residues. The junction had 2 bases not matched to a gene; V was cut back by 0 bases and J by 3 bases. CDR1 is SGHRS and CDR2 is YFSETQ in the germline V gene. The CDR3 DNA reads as TGCGCCAGCAGCTTGGCGACAGGGTCTAATGAAAAACTGTTTTTT. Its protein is CASSLATGSNEKLFF.

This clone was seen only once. The CDR3, as DNA: TGCGCCAGCAGCCATCAGGGCTCGTACTCCTACAATGAGCAGTTCTTC. Encoded protein: CASSHQGSYSYNEQFF. The rearrangement links TRBV4-1 to TRBJ2-1, with D possibly TRBD1 on 5 matching bases. Trimming stripped 3 bases from V and 0 bases from J, with 12 bases between. Germline assignment: CDR1 MGHRA and CDR2 YSYEKL. This CDR3 has 16 amino acids.

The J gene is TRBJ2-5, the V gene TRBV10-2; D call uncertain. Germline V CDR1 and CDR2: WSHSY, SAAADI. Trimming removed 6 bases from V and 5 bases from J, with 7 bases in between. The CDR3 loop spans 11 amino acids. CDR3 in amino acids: CASRVEETQYF. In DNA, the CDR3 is TGCGCCAGCAGGGTTGAGGAGACCCAGTACTTC.

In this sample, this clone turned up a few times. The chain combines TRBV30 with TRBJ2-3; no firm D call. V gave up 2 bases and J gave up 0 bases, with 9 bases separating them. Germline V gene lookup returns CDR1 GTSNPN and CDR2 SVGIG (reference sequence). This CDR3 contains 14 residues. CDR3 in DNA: TGTGCCTGGAGTCCCGGTCAAAGCACAGATACGCAGTATTTT. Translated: CAWSPGQSTDTQYF.

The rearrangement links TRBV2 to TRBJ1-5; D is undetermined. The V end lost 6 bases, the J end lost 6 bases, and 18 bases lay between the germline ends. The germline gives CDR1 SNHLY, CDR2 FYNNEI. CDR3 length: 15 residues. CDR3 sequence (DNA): TGTGCCAGCAGGCAAGAGGCGGGAGAGAGTCAGCCCCAGCATTTT. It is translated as CASRQEAGESQPQHF.